This T cell receptor (beta chain) was sequenced during a study of Tregs in tolerant kidney transplant recipients. Mixed chimerism was transient after nonmyeloablative marrow transplants from related graft donors. V dropped 6 bases and J dropped 6 bases, with 22 bases sitting between them. The CDR3 is 16 amino acids. The germline V gene has CDR1 MDHEN and CDR2 SYDVKM. TCRdb's table, derived via immunoSEQ multiplex PCR, lists solely in-frame clones and lacks some. This sample has around 86,000 clones; around 90% occur once, and the top ten carry around 1.6%. This chain connects TRBV28 to TRBJ2-3; TRBD2 might be the D (7 bases). This TCR was sampled from a human patient who received a combined kidney and bone marrow transplant. Some of these T cells may belong to the graft donor. Sample: CD4+ T cells from blood (PBMCs), taken 24 months after the transplant. The CDR3 region is CASSRLGGGPGDTQYF. DNA of the CDR3: TGTGCCAGCAGCCGCCTTGGGGGGGGGCCCGGCGATACGCAGTATTTT.